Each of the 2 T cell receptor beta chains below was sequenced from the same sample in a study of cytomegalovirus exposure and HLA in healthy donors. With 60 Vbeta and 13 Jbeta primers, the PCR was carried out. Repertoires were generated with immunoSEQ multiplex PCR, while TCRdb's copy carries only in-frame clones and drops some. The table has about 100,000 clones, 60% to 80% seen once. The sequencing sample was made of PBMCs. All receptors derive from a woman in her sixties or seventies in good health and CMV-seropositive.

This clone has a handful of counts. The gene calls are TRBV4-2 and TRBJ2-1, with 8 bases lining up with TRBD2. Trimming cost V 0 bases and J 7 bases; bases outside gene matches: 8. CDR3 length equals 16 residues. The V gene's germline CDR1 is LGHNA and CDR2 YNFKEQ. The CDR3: CASSQDRTGGWNEQFF. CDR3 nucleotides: TGTGCCAGCAGCCAAGATAGGACGGGAGGGTGGAATGAGCAGTTCTTC.

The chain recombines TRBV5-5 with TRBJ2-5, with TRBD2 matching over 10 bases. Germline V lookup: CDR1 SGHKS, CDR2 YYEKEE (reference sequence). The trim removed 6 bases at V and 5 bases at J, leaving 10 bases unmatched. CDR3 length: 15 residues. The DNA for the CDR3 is TGTGCCAGCATTCCAAGCGGGAGGGCCGCGGAGACCCAGTACTTC. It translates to CASIPSGRAAETQYF.